These 21 T cell receptor beta chains share one sample of origin, sequenced in a study of blood T cell dynamics during melanoma immunotherapy. Time point noted: pre-treatment baseline. Using immunoSEQ multiplex PCR, the repertoire was profiled, and TCRdb retains in-frame clones only, with some absent. The sample lists some 9,400 clones; 70% to 90% were seen once. The specimen was blood, collected from a patient treated with checkpoint blockade. The source of these receptors is a human donor with melanoma.

V gene TRBV5-4 combines with J gene TRBJ2-5; tentative D call: TRBD2 (5 bases). CDR3 length: 16 amino acids. The V and J ends lost 2 bases and 4 bases respectively, with 18 bases between them. Per germline, CDR1 SGHNT and CDR2 YYREEE (reference sequence). In nucleotides, the CDR3 is TGTGCCAGCAGCTTCACTAGTGGGAGCTACCTAGAGACCCAGTACTTC. It translates to CASSFTSGSYLETQYF.

This chain links TRBV11-2 with TRBJ1-3; 7 positions match TRBD1. CDR3 length: 14 residues. The V gene's germline CDR1 is SGHAT and CDR2 FQNNGV. The ends lost 5 bases at V and 4 bases at J; junction bases unmatched: 5. In DNA form, the CDR3 reads TGTGCCAGCAGCAAAACAGGGGTCGGAAACACCATATATTTT. Translation gives CASSKTGVGNTIYF. The whole variable domain, remainder taken from reference TRBV11-2 and TRBJ1-3, is EAGVAQSPRYKIIEKRQSVAFWCNPISGHATLYWYQQILGQGPKLLIQFQNNGVVDDSQLPKDRFSAERLKGVDSTLKIQPAKLEDSAVYLCASSKTGVGNTIYFGEGSWLTVV.

The chain is built from TRBV4-2 and TRBJ1-4, with D uncertain. Trimming shortened V by 0 bases and J by 7 bases, and 12 bases separated the two germline ends. CDR1 is LGHNA, CDR2 YNFKEQ, per germline. The CDR3 extends over 15 amino acids. CDR3 loop: CASSQEGVEGEKLFF. Here the CDR3 DNA reads TGTGCCAGCAGCCAAGAAGGCGTGGAGGGTGAAAAACTGTTTTTT.

The chain has TRBV11-2 and TRBJ2-7; D uncertain. The CDR3 has 14 residues. Germline V lookup: CDR1 SGHAT, CDR2 FQNNGV. Trimming shortened V by 5 bases and J by 6 bases, and 17 bases separated the two germline ends. The CDR3 sequence is CASSPTQIRREQYF. For the CDR3, the DNA is TGTGCCAGCAGCCCTACCCAAATTAGACGCGAGCAGTACTTC.

The chain is built from TRBV11-3 and TRBJ2-7, with 9 positions matching TRBD1. Trimming took 5 bases from V and 6 from J; bases not matched to a gene: 5. CDR1 SGHNT and CDR2 YENEEA come from the germline V gene. The CDR3 is 13 amino acids. CDR3 bases: TGTGCCAGCAGCGCGGGACAGGGACGCGAGCAGTACTTC. It codes for CASSAGQGREQYF. The full variable domain, its missing parts supplied by reference TRBV11-3 and TRBJ2-7, is EAGVVQSPRYKIIEKKQPVAFWCNPISGHNTLYWYLQNLGQGPELLIRYENEEAVDDSQLPKDRFSAERLKGVDSTLKIQPAELGDSAVYLCASSAGQGREQYFGPGTRLTVT.

The chain recombines TRBV10-2 with TRBJ1-2, with 7 bases identical to TRBD1. Germline loops: CDR1 WSHSY, CDR2 SAAADI. This CDR3 is 15 amino acids long. The V and J ends lost 3 bases and 3 bases, in that order; junction bases with no gene match: 7. CDR3 coding DNA: TGCGCCAGCAGTGATCCTTTCACAGGGGACTATGGCTACACCTTC. Translation gives CASSDPFTGDYGYTF.

This clone showed up just once. This rearrangement joins TRBV6-1 to TRBJ2-2; no reliable D call. Germline V gives CDR1 MNHNS, CDR2 SASEGT. V dropped 5 bases and J dropped 4 bases, with 11 bases sitting between them. The CDR3 length is 14 residues. The CDR3 protein is CASSKSFVTGELFF. CDR3 in DNA: TGTGCCAGCAGTAAAAGCTTTGTCACCGGGGAGCTGTTTTTT.

The chain joins TRBV2 to TRBJ2-2; possible D gene TRBD1, 6 bases. The germline CDR1 and CDR2 sequences are SNHLY and FYNNEI. Trimming took off 2 bases at V and 6 bases at J, with 13 bases between the two ends. The CDR3 totals 15 residues. The CDR3 loop is CASSERRGGAGELFF. The CDR3 DNA reads as TGTGCCAGCAGTGAACGCAGGGGTGGCGCCGGGGAGCTGTTTTTT.

This clone was seen a single time. V and J are TRBV28 and TRBJ1-2; 9 bases are a match to TRBD1. The CDR3 length is 13 residues. V trimming: 3 bases; J trimming: 4 bases; junction bases outside the gene matches: 0. In germline, CDR1 is MDHEN, CDR2 SYDVKM. The CDR3 protein is CASSLTGGYGYTF. The CDR3 DNA sequence: TGTGCCAGCAGTTTGACAGGGGGCTATGGCTACACCTTC.

The chain joins TRBV10-3 to TRBJ1-2; tentative D call: TRBD1 (6 bases). There are 14 residues in the CDR3. In germline, CDR1 is ENHRY, CDR2 SYGVKD. Deletions cut 0 bases from V and 7 bases from J, with 12 bases between. CDR3 bases: TGTGCCATCAGTGAGTCTTTACAGGGAGGTGGCTACACCTTC. Translated: CAISESLQGGGYTF.

The rearrangement links TRBV18 to TRBJ1-2, with TRBD1 matching over 9 bases. The CDR3 is 15 amino acids. Germline CDR1 KGHSH, CDR2 LQKENI. Losses at the gene ends were 2 bases for V and 1 base for J; bases not matched to a gene: 2. CDR3 sequence reads: CASSPGTGNNYGYTF. The CDR3 nucleotides read TGTGCCAGCTCACCAGGGACAGGGAATAACTATGGCTACACCTTC.

The rearrangement links TRBV9 to TRBJ2-1; TRBD1 or TRBD2 may be the D gene (5 bases each). Germline V lookup: CDR1 SGDLS, CDR2 YYNGEE. There are 14 residues in the CDR3. The V gene lost 0 bases and the J gene lost 6 bases, with 10 bases spanning the gap. CDR3: CASSVVGRGNEQFF. The CDR3 nucleotides read TGTGCCAGCAGCGTAGTGGGACGAGGCAATGAGCAGTTCTTC.

V usage is TRBV4-2 and J usage is TRBJ2-2; TRBD2 aligns across 8 bases. The CDR3 extends over 15 amino acids. The germline V gene encodes CDR1 LGHNA and CDR2 YNFKEQ. The ends lost 1 base at V and 5 bases at J; junction bases unmatched: 3. The CDR3 bases are TGTGCCAGCAGCCAAGCGGGGGGGCTTACCGGGGAGCTGTTTTTT. Translated, it gives CASSQAGGLTGELFF.

This clone was seen a handful of times. An end of the junction differs from the germline gene, which may be a read error. The J gene is TRBJ1-5, the V gene TRBV6-5; D remains unclear. Germline V lookup: CDR1 MNHEY, CDR2 SVGAGI. This CDR3 region has 13 residues. The CDR3 DNA reads TGTGCCAGCAGTGACTCGAATAATCAGCCCCAGCATTTT. This codes for CASSDSNNQPQHF.

This clone has only a few counts. The rearrangement uses TRBV6-1 and TRBJ1-5; TRBD1 agrees at 9 bases. Per the germline V gene, CDR1 is MNHNS and CDR2 is SASEGT. V shed 1 base and J 7 bases; nucleotides not matched to a gene: 11. This CDR3 spans 17 amino acids. The CDR3 nucleotides are TGTGCCAGCAGTGAAGAGTTTTCGGGACAGGGAAACCAGCCCCAGCATTTT. Amino acid sequence: CASSEEFSGQGNQPQHF.

This chain joins TRBV28 and TRBJ2-5; D gene uncertain. The closer fit of TRBJ2-7 to the DNA end suggests the J call may be wrong. The CDR3 consists of 12 residues. CDR1 and CDR2 (germline): MDHEN, SYDVKM. The CDR3 loop is CASGPSSYEQYF. CDR3 sequence (DNA): TGTGCCAGCGGCCCCAGCTCCTACGAGCAGTACTTC.

V and J are TRBV5-1 and TRBJ2-5, with D possibly matching TRBD1 (6 bases). This CDR3 region has 14 residues. Per the germline V gene, CDR1 is SGHRS and CDR2 is YFSETQ. The germline V and J ends were trimmed by 3 bases and 4 bases, with 13 bases remaining between them. CDR3 in DNA: TGCGCCAGCAGCTGGGTGGTCAGGGGAGAGACCCAGTACTTC. Translating it yields CASSWVVRGETQYF.

The rearrangement uses TRBV11-2 and TRBJ1-5; possible D gene TRBD1, 5 bases. V gave up 2 bases and J gave up 4 bases, with 18 bases separating them. This CDR3 contains 17 residues. Germline loops: CDR1 SGHAT, CDR2 FQNNGV. As DNA, the CDR3 is TGTGCCAGCAGCTTAACTTCGGACCCCCGGGGGAATCAGCCCCAGCATTTT. Translated, it gives CASSLTSDPRGNQPQHF. Variable domain in full (rest from reference TRBV11-2 and TRBJ1-5): EAGVAQSPRYKIIEKRQSVAFWCNPISGHATLYWYQQILGQGPKLLIQFQNNGVVDDSQLPKDRFSAERLKGVDSTLKIQPAKLEDSAVYLCASSLTSDPRGNQPQHFGDGTRLSIL.

This chain connects TRBV7-9 to TRBJ2-1; D tentatively fits TRBD1 or TRBD2 (5 bases each). The CDR3 has 14 amino acids. V was pared by 5 bases and J by 8 bases, with 16 bases between. The germline gives CDR1 SEHNR, CDR2 FQNEAQ (reference sequence). The CDR3 bases are TGTGCCAGCAGCCCCCCTGGGACCTGGGATGAGCAGTTCTTC. Amino acids: CASSPPGTWDEQFF.

This chain connects TRBV27 to TRBJ1-3; maybe TRBD1 (6 bases). CDR1 and CDR2 from the germline V gene are MNHEY and SMNVEV (reference sequence). This CDR3 contains 19 residues. V was pared by 7 bases and J by 0 bases, with 25 bases between. The CDR3 bases are TGTGCCAGCAACTTACGTTATTACCTGGGACAAATCTCTGGAAACACCATATATTTT. This sequence encodes CASNLRYYLGQISGNTIYF.

This chain joins TRBV4-1 and TRBJ2-7, with TRBD1 as a possible D gene (5 bases). V lost 3 bases and J 1 base, leaving 10 bases between the germline ends. Germline-derived CDR1 and CDR2 are MGHRA and YSYEKL. This CDR3 comprises 14 residues. The CDR3 region has the DNA TGCGCCAGCAGCCAGCAGACAGTATCCTACGAGCAGTACTTC. It is translated as CASSQQTVSYEQYF.